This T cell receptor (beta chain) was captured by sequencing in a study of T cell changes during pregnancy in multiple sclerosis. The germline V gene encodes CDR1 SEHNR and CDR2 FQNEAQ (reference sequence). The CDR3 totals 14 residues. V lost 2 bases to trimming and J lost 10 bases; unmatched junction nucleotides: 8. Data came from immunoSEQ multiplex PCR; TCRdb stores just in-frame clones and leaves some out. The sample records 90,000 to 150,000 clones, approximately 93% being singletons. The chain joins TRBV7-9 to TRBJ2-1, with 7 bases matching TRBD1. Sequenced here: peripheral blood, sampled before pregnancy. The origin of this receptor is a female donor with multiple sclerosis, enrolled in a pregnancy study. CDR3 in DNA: TGTGCCAGCAGCTTATCAGGGGGAGATCAAGAGCAGTTCTTC. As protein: CASSLSGGDQEQFF.